This T cell receptor (beta chain) was sequenced during a study of T cells in Graves' hyperthyroidism and ophthalmopathy. The sample holds many counts of this clonotype. What was amplified from RNA transcripts were TCR beta CDR3 regions. When the TCR CDR3 underwent first-round RT-PCR, the HTBI primer set was used. In TCRdb, the multiplex PCR reads were re-called with MiXCR into one record per CDR3 protein. The sample lists more than 250,000 distinct CDR3 sequences, roughly 15% occurring once. Germline CDR1 is MDHEN and CDR2 is SYDVKM. The V end was cut by 1 base, the J end by 5 bases, with 14 bases between. The CDR3 has 15 residues.

The sample consisted of blood. The source is a woman in her forties or fifties with Graves' hyperthyroidism that later progressed to Graves' ophthalmopathy. This chain links TRBV28 with TRBJ2-5; tentatively, D is TRBD1 or TRBD2 (6 bases each). The chain's CDR3 is CASSLSQGRRETQYF. For the CDR3, the DNA is TGTGCCAGCAGTTTATCCCAGGGGAGGCGGGAGACCCAGTACTTC.